This T cell receptor (beta chain) was found in a study of Ad26.COV2.S vaccination and SARS-CoV-2 variants. Some clones are missing from TCRdb's copy, which holds only in-frame ones; the method was immunoSEQ multiplex PCR. The sample holds 300,000 to 350,000 clones, around 90% seen once. The CDR3 spans 18 residues. Germline V gene sequence: CDR1 SEHNR, CDR2 FQNEAQ (reference sequence). The V and J ends lost 3 bases and 5 bases respectively, with 25 bases between them. As for treatment: around 19 received Ad26.COV2.S at low or high dose, single or two shots; about 5 received placebo; per-sample allocation not given. Sampling took place 63 days after the first vaccine or placebo injection.

The chain joins TRBV7-9 to TRBJ2-5; TRBD1 or TRBD2 may be the D gene (8 bases each). The material sequenced was peripheral blood, taken in a trial of Ad26.COV2.S vaccine versus placebo. The TCR originated in a person between 18 and 59 years old who received the Ad26.COV2.S COVID-19 vaccine or a placebo. The CDR3 DNA follows: TGTGCCAGCAGCTTCCCCTCAGGGGGCGGGAGGACCACGGAGACCCAGTACTTC. This gives the protein CASSFPSGGGRTTETQYF.